This note documents a single TCR beta chain sequence. Its antigen specificity is not known. No much larger clone is present one base from it, and per-base qualities are unavailable. In the paper's terms, the time point label means: 12 months on ibrutinib. For TCR beta library preparation, about 2.2 micrograms of genomic DNA was extracted from cryopreserved PBMCs. High-throughput TCR beta sequencing was performed on longitudinal blood samples from CLL patients receiving ibrutinib monotherapy. The patients took part in an open-label, single-center phase 2 trial of ibrutinib monotherapy. These data belong to a study of cytotoxic CD8 clonotypes in ibrutinib-treated CLL (dated by TCRdb to the early 2020s). Regarding the complete study: The cohort included roughly 15 treatment-naive and approximately eleven relapsed/refractory patients; under 18 were IGHV unmutated. Responses were partial in around 25 patients and complete in 2; after median around 72 months follow-up, about 14 stayed in remission and some twelve progressed. Samples at response were collected after a median of roughly 13 months of treatment, with a range of roughly 6 to 36 months. An average of around 260,000 productive templates and 80,000 to 95,000 productive rearrangements was obtained per sample. Of the 86 participants in the trial, 25 to 30 had longitudinal samples available. Cryopreserved peripheral blood mononuclear cells were obtained before treatment, at response, and at either sustained remission or disease progression. Patients were still on ibrutinib when every remission and progressive disease sample was collected. What the research found in general, with its limitations: An increase in clonality was observed at ibrutinib response, with clonality remaining stable during sustained remission and falling back toward baseline at progression. Sampling times were not matched between sustained-remission and progressing patients, and lymph node repertoires were not studied. Public clonotypes were rare and either contracted or stayed stable during treatment, and the rise in clonality at ibrutinib response reflected the expansion of private clonotypes. Baseline clonality was found to be higher than that of age-matched healthy donors and was strongly correlated with circulating CD8+ T-cell counts.

V ends up 4 bases short and J 8 bases short, with an unmatched junction base count of 8. The CDR3 runs 15 residues from the cysteine to the phenylalanine. The CDR3 DNA has 45 bases and is translated from base 1. CDR1 and CDR2, per the germline V gene, are SNHLY and FYNNEI. Each clonotype received, on average, 10x coverage in deep resolution sequencing performed on a MiSeq, where the target depth lay between 1 in 1 million and 1 in 200,000 T cells. TCR beta libraries were generated with the immunoSEQ hsTCRB Kit. For the original study's pipeline: The data were analyzed with ImmunoSEQ Analyzer and ImmunoSEQ Data Assistant, and V, D and J gene assignments followed IMGT definitions. Clonality, with values ranging from 0 to 1, was calculated as one minus the normalized Shannon entropy of productive rearrangement frequencies. Only overrepresented clonotypes making up at least 0.05% of the repertoire of each patient were included in the public clonotype analysis. Repertoires from about a dozen age-matched healthy donors in immuneACCESS were used as clonality controls. TCRdb retrieved this table from immuneACCESS and kept in-frame rearrangements only. Not all clones are present; in checked studies, unresolved V genes account for under half, and no reason is known for the remainder. The V and J calls and clone size are taken from that table; D and trimming were inferred from the DNA. Here the sample has 150,000 or so clones; around three quarters occur a single time. The ten largest clones capture 13% of the sample.

The chain links TRBV2 with TRBJ2-1; the junction holds 10 bases that match TRBD2. The source was PBMCs, collected after 12 months of ibrutinib treatment. This TCR derives from a human donor with chronic lymphocytic leukemia. The CDR3 loop reads CASSGVSGRRDEQFF. In nucleotide form, the sequence is TGTGCCAGCAGTGGGGTTAGCGGGAGGAGGGATGAGCAGTTCTTC.